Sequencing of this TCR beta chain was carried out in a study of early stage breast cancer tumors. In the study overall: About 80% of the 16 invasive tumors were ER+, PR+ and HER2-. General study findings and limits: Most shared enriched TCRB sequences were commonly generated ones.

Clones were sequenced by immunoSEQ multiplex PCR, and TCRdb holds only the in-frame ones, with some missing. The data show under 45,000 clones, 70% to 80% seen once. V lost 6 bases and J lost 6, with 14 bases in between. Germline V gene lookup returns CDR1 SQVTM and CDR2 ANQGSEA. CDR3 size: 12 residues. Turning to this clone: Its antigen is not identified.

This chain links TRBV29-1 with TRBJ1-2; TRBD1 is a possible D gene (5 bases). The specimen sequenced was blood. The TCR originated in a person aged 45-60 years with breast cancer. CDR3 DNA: TGCAGCGTCGGAGGAGGGGTGGATGGCTACACCTTC. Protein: CSVGGGVDGYTF. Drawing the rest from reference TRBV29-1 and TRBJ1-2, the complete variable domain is SAVISQKPSRDICQRGTSLTIQCQVDSQVTMMFWYRQQPGQSLTLIATANQGSEATYESGFVIDKFPISRPNLTFSTLTVSNMSPEDSSIYLCSVGGGVDGYTFGSGTRLTVV.